The clone carrying this TCR beta chain was seen ten or more times. The germline CDR1 and CDR2 sequences are MGHDK and SYGVNS. CDR3 length: 16 residues. The V end lost 5 bases, the J end lost 0 bases, and 16 bases lay between the germline ends. This sample is drawn from a study of HIV-infected children after antiretroviral therapy interruption. RNA-based 3' RACE libraries used unique molecular identifiers. In TCRdb, the 3' RACE reads were re-called with MiXCR into one record per CDR3 protein. The data show more than 75,000 distinct CDR3 sequences, with about 7.2% seen just once and about 1.1% held by the top ten. Indicated treatment: PENTA 11 planned treatment interruption arm or continuous ART arm. At least 24 weeks of at least three-drug ART, in children 2 to 15 years.

The sequence derives from a pool of human donors with HIV. This material consisted of CD45RA+ CD4+ T cells from PBMCs, pooled from several time points, taken from a donor given antiretroviral therapy, either interrupted or continuous. As to subset: naive CD4+ CD45RA+ CD45RO- T cells. The rearrangement uses TRBV25-1 and TRBJ1-1; D is uncertain. The CDR3 DNA sequence: TGTGCCAGCAGTATGAAATTAGGGCTCATGAACACTGAAGCTTTCTTT. Protein: CASSMKLGLMNTEAFF.